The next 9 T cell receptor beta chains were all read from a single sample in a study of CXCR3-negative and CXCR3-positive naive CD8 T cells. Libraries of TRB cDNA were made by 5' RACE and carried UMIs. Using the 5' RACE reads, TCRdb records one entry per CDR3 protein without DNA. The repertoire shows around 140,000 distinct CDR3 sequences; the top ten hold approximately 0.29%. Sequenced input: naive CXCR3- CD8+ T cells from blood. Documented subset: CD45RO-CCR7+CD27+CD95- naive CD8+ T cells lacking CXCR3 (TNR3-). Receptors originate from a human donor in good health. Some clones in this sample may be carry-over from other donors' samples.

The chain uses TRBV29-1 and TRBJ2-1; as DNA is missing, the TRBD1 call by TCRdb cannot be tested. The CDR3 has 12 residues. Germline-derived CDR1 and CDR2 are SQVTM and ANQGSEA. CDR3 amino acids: CSVEQGGNEQFF.

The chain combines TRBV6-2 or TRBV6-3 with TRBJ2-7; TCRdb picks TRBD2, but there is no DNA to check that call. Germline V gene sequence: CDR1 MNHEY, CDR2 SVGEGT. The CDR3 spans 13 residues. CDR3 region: CASSYRDYDEQYF.

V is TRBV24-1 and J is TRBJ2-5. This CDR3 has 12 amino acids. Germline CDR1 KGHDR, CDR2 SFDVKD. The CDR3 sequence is CATSDNQGAQYF.

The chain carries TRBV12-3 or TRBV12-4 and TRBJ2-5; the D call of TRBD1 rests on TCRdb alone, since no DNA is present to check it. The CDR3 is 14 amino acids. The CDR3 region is CASSPGQLQETQYF.

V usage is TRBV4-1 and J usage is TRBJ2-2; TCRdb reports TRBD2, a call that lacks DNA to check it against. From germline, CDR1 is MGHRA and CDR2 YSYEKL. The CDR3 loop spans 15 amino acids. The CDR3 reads CASSRLAGDTGELFF.

CDR3: CASSYSSTSTNEQFF. The V call is TRBV6-5, the J call TRBJ2-1; lacking DNA, the TRBD2 call made by TCRdb goes unchecked. Looked up from germline, CDR1 is MNHEY and CDR2 is SVGAGI. The CDR3 totals 15 residues.

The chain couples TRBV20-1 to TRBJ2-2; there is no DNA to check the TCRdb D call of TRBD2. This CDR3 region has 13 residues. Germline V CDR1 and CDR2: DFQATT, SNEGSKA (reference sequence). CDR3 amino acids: CSATSSSTGELFF.

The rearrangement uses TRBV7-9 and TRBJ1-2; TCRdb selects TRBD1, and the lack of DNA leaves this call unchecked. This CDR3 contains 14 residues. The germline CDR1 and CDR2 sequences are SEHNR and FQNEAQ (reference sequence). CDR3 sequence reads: CASSSLGPGYGYTF.

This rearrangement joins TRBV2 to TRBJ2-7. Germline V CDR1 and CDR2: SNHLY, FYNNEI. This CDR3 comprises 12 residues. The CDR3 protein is CASSVSVHEQYF.